A single sample gave rise to the 9 T cell receptor beta chains below, sequenced in a study of blood T cells in healthy people across ages. Through a sample-barcoded 5' primer and a J-beta primer mix, a second PCR was run for roughly 6 to 11 cycles. Via MiXCR, TCRdb re-called the 5' RACE reads, giving one row per CDR3 protein. This sample has around 1.5 million distinct CDR3 sequences, with approximately 40% found just once. Material for sequencing was blood. The receptor set was obtained from a woman between 18 and 29 years old in good health.

The chain carries TRBV14 and TRBJ2-1; a possible D gene is TRBD1 (5 bases). The germline V gene has CDR1 SGHDN and CDR2 FVKESK. CDR3 length: 15 residues. Trimming took 0 bases from V and 3 from J, leaving 9 bases between them. The chain's CDR3 is CASSQEGQGYNEQFF. As DNA, the CDR3 is TGTGCCAGCAGCCAAGAAGGCCAGGGCTACAATGAGCAGTTCTTC.

V is TRBV11-2 and J is TRBJ1-2; no definite D call. V gave up 0 bases and J gave up 8 bases, with 16 bases separating them. The V gene's germline CDR1 is SGHAT and CDR2 FQNNGV. This CDR3 has 15 residues. CDR3 nucleotide sequence: TGTGCCAGCAGCTTAGATCGGGAGGTATCGGGCGGCTACACCTTC. Translation: CASSLDREVSGGYTF.

This clonotype was recorded a few times. V usage is TRBV5-1 and J usage is TRBJ1-2; perhaps TRBD1 as D (5 bases). CDR1 and CDR2 from the germline V gene are SGHRS and YFSETQ. V shed 8 bases and J shed 8 bases, with 13 bases lying between them. The CDR3 runs 11 residues. CDR3 loop: CASTGLDGYTF. The DNA for the CDR3 is TGCGCCAGTACAGGTCTTGACGGCTACACCTTC.

This clonotype occurred a few times. This chain connects TRBV4-2 to TRBJ1-2; tentatively, D is TRBD1 (5 bases). Per germline, CDR1 LGHNA and CDR2 YNFKEQ. The CDR3 length is 14 residues. The germline V and J ends were trimmed by 3 bases and 4 bases, with 12 bases remaining between them. CDR3 nucleotides: TGTGCCAGCAGCCAGGAAGACAGACCCTATGGCTACACCTTC. The encoded protein is CASSQEDRPYGYTF.

This clonotype came up a few times. In DNA, the CDR3 is TGTGCCAGCAGCAAGACGGAAACCTCCTACAATGAGCAGTTCTTC. Amino acid sequence: CASSKTETSYNEQFF. This chain joins TRBV7-2 and TRBJ2-1; D not certain. Germline CDR1 is SGHTA and CDR2 is FQGNSA. The CDR3 is 15 residues long. Trimming took 5 bases from V and 0 from J, leaving 11 bases between them.

This chain connects TRBV6-6 to TRBJ1-1; 8 bases are shared with TRBD1. Germline V lookup: CDR1 MNHNY, CDR2 SVGAGI (reference sequence). V lost 0 bases to trimming and J lost 5 bases; unmatched junction nucleotides: 8. CDR3 length equals 16 residues. CDR3 in DNA: TGTGCCAGCAGTTACTCGTCCGGACAGGGTTGGACTGAAGCTTTCTTT. It specifies CASSYSSGQGWTEAFF.

In regard to this clonotype: A much larger clonotype is one base distant, so this may be a read error. V gene TRBV5-1 combines with J gene TRBJ2-4, with D perhaps TRBD1 (8 bases). This CDR3 has 16 amino acids. Germline V lookup: CDR1 SGHRS, CDR2 YFSETQ. Between the trimmed V and J ends, which lost 3 bases and 7 bases, there was a span of 20 bases. The CDR3 nucleotides are TGCGCCAGCAGCTACGGTGCAACAGGGGGGGGGAACATTCAGTACTTC. Protein sequence: CASSYGATGGGNIQYF.

This clonotype was counted a single time. The V gene is TRBV10-3, the J gene TRBJ1-2; D remains unclear. Per germline, CDR1 ENHRY and CDR2 SYGVKD. The V end lost 2 bases, the J end lost 0 bases, and 4 bases lay between the germline ends. The CDR3 length is 13 residues. CDR3 DNA: TGTGCCATCAGTGAGGCAGCTAACTATGGCTACACCTTC. Protein product: CAISEAANYGYTF.

The chain has TRBV19 and TRBJ1-1; D is unclear. Germline lookup yields CDR1 LNHDA and CDR2 SQIVND (reference sequence). There are 13 residues in the CDR3. The V end was cut by 5 bases, the J end by 6 bases, with 13 bases between. CDR3 sequence (DNA): TGTGCCAGTAGTGGCGAGGGTTCCCCTGAAGCTTTCTTT. Its protein product is CASSGEGSPEAFF.